This is a list of T cell receptor beta chains from one sample in a study of blood T cell repertoires in COVID-19. Clones were sequenced by immunoSEQ multiplex PCR, and TCRdb holds only the in-frame ones, with some missing. The sample yields roughly 300,000 clones, around 84% seen once. The sequencing input was PBMCs or T cells enriched from blood (not recorded which). The receptor source for this set is a woman aged 45-60 years who had recovered from COVID-19. The CDR3 runs from the conserved cysteine through the conserved F or W. A D gene is named only where the DNA matches it firmly. Part of the rows lack a size; the others show once, few, many or a class for expanded clones.

abundance	len	v_gene	j_gene	d_gene	CDR3nt	CDR3aa
NA	14	TRBV6-5	TRBJ2-7	TRBD1	TGTGCCAGCAGTTACCGGGACAGGAGAAGCGAGCAGTACTTC	CASSYRDRRSEQYF
few	15	TRBV19	TRBJ1-3	NA	TGTGCCAGTAGTCCCAGAGGGGGCTCTGGAAACACCATATATTTT	CASSPRGGSGNTIYF
NA	16	TRBV25-1	TRBJ2-5	TRBD2	TGTGCCAGCAGTGAATATGGTCCCGGGGGGAGAGAGACCCAGTACTTC	CASSEYGPGGRETQYF
NA	15	TRBV19	TRBJ2-1	NA	TGTGCCAGTAGTATATGGCGGAACGCCTACAATGAGCAGTTCTTC	CASSIWRNAYNEQFF
NA	14	TRBV6-6	TRBJ1-5	TRBD1	TGTGCCAGCAGCCGCGGACAGGGTAGTCAGCCCCAGCATTTT	CASSRGQGSQPQHF
NA	14	TRBV10-1	TRBJ2-7	NA	TGCGCCAGCAGTGAGTCGATCGGGGTGGGCGAGCAGTACTTC	CASSESIGVGEQYF
NA	10	TRBV28	TRBJ2-5	NA	TGTGCCAGCAGTCGAGAGACCCAGTACTTC	CASSRETQYF
once	16	TRBV6-6	TRBJ1-1	TRBD1	TGTGCCAGCAGAACCTCCGGGGACAGGATGAACACTGAAGCTTTCTTT	CASRTSGDRMNTEAFF
NA	14	TRBV5-1	TRBJ2-7	TRBD1	TGCGCCAGCAGCCCCGACAGGGGAGGCTACGAGCAGTACTTC	CASSPDRGGYEQYF
NA	14	TRBV19	TRBJ1-5	TRBD1	TGTGCCAGTACCCAGGACAGGGTGACTCAGCCCCAGCATTTT	CASTQDRVTQPQHF
NA	15	TRBV3-1/TRBV3-2	TRBJ1-4	NA	TGTGCCAGCAGCCAAGAAGGGGCGGCCCTTGAAAAACTGTTTTTT	CASSQEGAALEKLFF
NA	13	TRBV12-3/TRBV12-4	TRBJ1-5	NA	TGTGCCAGCAGGGACACTAGCAATCAGCCCCAGCATTTT	CASRDTSNQPQHF
NA	11	TRBV6-5	TRBJ1-5	NA	TGTGCCAGCAGTAGAGTACAGCCCCAGCATTTT	CASSRVQPQHF
few	15	TRBV5-1	TRBJ1-2	TRBD1	TGCGCCAGCAGCGATCGACAGGGAGCTAACTATGGCTACACCTTC	CASSDRQGANYGYTF
NA	15	TRBV11-2	TRBJ2-7	TRBD2	TGTGCCAGCAGCTTAGCCGGCGGGAGTCTGTACGAGCAGTACTTC	CASSLAGGSLYEQYF
NA	14	TRBV24-1	TRBJ1-2	NA	TGTGCCACCAGTGATCCCTCTGGCAGCTATGGCTACACCTTC	CATSDPSGSYGYTF
NA	15	TRBV7-9	TRBJ2-1	TRBD1	TGTGCCAGCAGCCCCGACAGGGGAGTATACAATGAGCAGTTCTTC	CASSPDRGVYNEQFF
NA	14	TRBV19	TRBJ2-7	NA	TGTGCCAGTAGTCCGCGGGACAGTGCCGCCGAGCAGTACTTC	CASSPRDSAAEQYF
NA	13	TRBV3-1/TRBV3-2	TRBJ2-7	NA	TGTGCCAGCCGTAAGACAGGCTCCTACGAGCAGTACTTC	CASRKTGSYEQYF
NA	13	TRBV11-3	TRBJ2-5	TRBD2	TGTGCCAGCAGCTTTGGGGGGGAAGAGACCCAGTACTTC	CASSFGGEETQYF
NA	14	TRBV28	TRBJ1-2	NA	TGTGCCAGCAGACAACCGTTCGGACTCTATGGCTACACCTTC	CASRQPFGLYGYTF
once	14	TRBV21-1	TRBJ1-5	NA	TGTGCCAGCAGCAACAGGGACTTTTGTCAGCCCCAGCATTTT	CASSNRDFCQPQHF
NA	15	TRBV6-5	TRBJ1-3	TRBD1	TGTGCCAGCAGGTCCGGGACAGGGGCTGGAAACACCATATATTTT	CASRSGTGAGNTIYF
NA	13	TRBV18	TRBJ2-1	NA	TGTGCCAGCTCACCACCTACAGGGTGGGAGCAGTTCTTC	CASSPPTGWEQFF
NA	16	TRBV15	TRBJ1-3	TRBD1	TGTGCCACCAGCAGGGACAGGGGGCCCTCTGGAAACACCATATATTTT	CATSRDRGPSGNTIYF
few	14	TRBV18	TRBJ1-3	NA	TGTGCCAGCTCACCGTTAGACTCTGGAAACACCATATATTTT	CASSPLDSGNTIYF
NA	14	TRBV2	TRBJ1-4	TRBD1	TGTGCCAGCAGCGACAGGGAAACTAATGAAAAACTGTTTTTT	CASSDRETNEKLFF
NA	16	TRBV15	TRBJ1-2	TRBD1	TGTGCCACCAGCAGAGATCAGGACAGGGCAATCCATGGCTACACCTTC	CATSRDQDRAIHGYTF
NA	15	TRBV11-3	TRBJ2-1	TRBD2	TGTGCCAGCAGCCCGGGACTAGCGGGAGACGATGAGCAGTTCTTC	CASSPGLAGDDEQFF
NA	15	TRBV4-1	TRBJ1-6	TRBD1	TGCGCCAGCAGCCAAGTTGACAGGGCTAATTCACCCCTCCACTTT	CASSQVDRANSPLHF
NA	15	TRBV6-5	TRBJ1-6	NA	TGTGCCAGCAGTTTGCAGGGAGGATATAATTCACCCCTCCACTTT	CASSLQGGYNSPLHF
NA	14	TRBV7-8	TRBJ1-1	NA	TGTGCCAGCAGATCTAATACAGGGAACACTGAAGCTTTCTTT	CASRSNTGNTEAFF
NA	19	TRBV3-1/TRBV3-2	TRBJ2-1	TRBD2	TGTGCCAGCAGCCAAGACCTGGTAGGATTCGCGGGGGTGAACAATGAGCAGTTCTTC	CASSQDLVGFAGVNNEQFF
once	14	TRBV10-3	TRBJ1-5	NA	TGTGCCATCAGTTCCACAGGGATCAATCAGCCCCAGCATTTT	CAISSTGINQPQHF
NA	14	TRBV5-1	TRBJ2-7	NA	TGCGCCAGCAGCTTGGCGGGAGACTCCTACGAGCAGTACTTC	CASSLAGDSYEQYF
NA	13	TRBV11-2	TRBJ2-7	TRBD1	TGTGCCAGCAGCCACGGACAGGCCTACGAGCAGTACTTC	CASSHGQAYEQYF
NA	13	TRBV7-2	TRBJ1-1	NA	TGTGCCAGCAGCCGACAGACGAACACTGAAGCTTTCTTT	CASSRQTNTEAFF
NA	14	TRBV20-1	TRBJ2-7	TRBD2	TGCAGTGCGAGTCCGGGACTAGCGGCCTACGAGCAGTACTTC	CSASPGLAAYEQYF
NA	13	TRBV30	TRBJ1-1	NA	TGTGCCTGGAGTGGGGAGCCGAACACTGAAGCTTTCTTT	CAWSGEPNTEAFF
once	15	TRBV5-1	TRBJ2-2	NA	TGCGCCAGCAGCTTGGCTAGCGACTACACCGGGGAGCTGTTTTTT	CASSLASDYTGELFF
NA	15	TRBV2	TRBJ1-5	TRBD1	TGTGCCAGCAGTGTCGACGACAGGGGCAATCAGCCCCAGCATTTT	CASSVDDRGNQPQHF
NA	13	TRBV7-6	TRBJ1-1	TRBD1	TGTGCCAGCAGCCAAAAAGGACAGGGGGAAGCTTTCTTT	CASSQKGQGEAFF
NA	14	TRBV2	TRBJ2-1	TRBD2	TGTGCCAGCAGTGGACTAGCGATGTACAATGAGCAGTTCTTC	CASSGLAMYNEQFF
NA	16	TRBV5-1	TRBJ2-2	NA	TGCGCCAGCAGCCAGCGACTCGACAGGAACACCGGGGAGCTGTTTTTT	CASSQRLDRNTGELFF
NA	16	TRBV6-6	TRBJ1-1	TRBD1	TGTGCCAGCAGTTACTCCACAGGGGGAAGGAACACTGAAGCTTTCTTT	CASSYSTGGRNTEAFF
NA	14	TRBV3-1/TRBV3-2	TRBJ2-7	NA	TGTGCCAGCAGCCTGAACCCCAGCTCCTACGAGCAGTACTTC	CASSLNPSSYEQYF
NA	12	TRBV7-9	TRBJ1-1	NA	TGTGCCAGCAGCCGCCCTTCAGGGGTGGCTTTCTTT	CASSRPSGVAFF
few	14	TRBV19	TRBJ2-7	TRBD1	TGTGCCAGTAGGGACAGGGGGAAGGGGCTCGAGCAGTACTTC	CASRDRGKGLEQYF